In its sample, the clone carrying this T cell receptor (beta chain) was seen many times. The antigen is undetermined. The sample comes from a study of blood T cells in healthy people across ages. Findings and limits, study-wide: TCR beta diversity, measured per million T cells, fell in a roughly linear way with age.

CDR1 is DFQATT and CDR2 is SNEGSKA in the germline V gene (reference sequence). V shed 1 base and J shed 1 base, with 10 bases lying between them. The CDR3 loop spans 14 amino acids. Combining a sample-barcoded 5' primer with a J-beta primer mix, a second PCR ran for about 7 to 11 cycles. Each CDR3 protein gets one entry after TCRdb re-called the 5' RACE reads with MiXCR. There are over 1,300,000 distinct CDR3 sequences in the sample; approximately 63% occur only once, and more than 6% lies in the top ten. Peripheral blood, roughly 9.3 milliliters per donor, was collected. The TCR originated in a man in his late teens or twenties in good health. This chain joins TRBV20-1 and TRBJ1-1; D possibly corresponds to TRBD1 (6 bases). Material: blood. This chain's CDR3 is CSARGGGANTEAFF. The CDR3 region has the DNA TGCAGTGCTAGAGGTGGGGGGGCGAACACTGAAGCTTTCTTT.